These T cell receptor beta chains were read from a single sample in a study of cytomegalovirus exposure and HLA in healthy donors. Sequenced by immunoSEQ multiplex PCR; TCRdb stores in-frame clones only, minus some. Of around 100,000 clones in the sample, about 79% were seen once. Sequencing was done on a sample of PBMCs. Source of these receptors: a man aged 45-60 years in good health and CMV-seropositive. CDR3s include the opening cysteine and the closing phenylalanine or tryptophan. Each record gives: J gene, clone size, D gene, V gene, CDR3 protein, CDR3 DNA. D genes are given only for firm matches. Rows may omit the clone size; those that give it use once, few, many or a size class.

TRBJ2-3 | - | TRBD2 | TRBV10-3 | CAISESTSGNTDTQYF | TGTGCCATCAGTGAGTCGACTAGCGGAAACACAGATACGCAGTATTTT
TRBJ2-5 | - | TRBD2 | TRBV5-1 | CASSSSGDQETQYF | TGCGCCAGCAGTTCAAGCGGGGACCAAGAGACCCAGTACTTC
TRBJ2-5 | - | TRBD2 | TRBV5-5 | CASSMTSGAQETQYF | TGTGCCAGCAGCATGACTAGCGGGGCCCAAGAGACCCAGTACTTC
TRBJ2-3 | - | TRBD2 | TRBV28 | CASSLGGGGTDTQYF | TGTGCCAGCAGTTTGGGGGGAGGGGGCACAGATACGCAGTATTTT
TRBJ2-3 | few | - | TRBV4-1 | CASSYGTFTSTDTQYF | TGCGCCAGCAGCTATGGGACTTTTACTAGCACAGATACGCAGTATTTT
TRBJ2-3 | once | TRBD2 | TRBV9 | CASSVERTSGSTDTQYF | TGTGCCAGCAGCGTAGAGAGGACTAGCGGGAGTACAGATACGCAGTATTTT
TRBJ2-1 | once | TRBD2 | TRBV5-4 | CASSLGVLAGVHPYNEQFF | TGTGCCAGCAGCTTGGGAGTACTAGCGGGAGTGCACCCCTACAATGAGCAGTTCTTC
TRBJ2-7 | - | - | TRBV7-9 | CASSLAMYEQYF | TGTGCCAGCAGCTTAGCGATGTACGAGCAGTACTTC
TRBJ2-7 | - | TRBD2 | TRBV28 | CASSSSKLAGASYEQYF | TGTGCCAGCAGTTCCTCGAAACTAGCGGGGGCCTCCTACGAGCAGTACTTC
TRBJ2-4 | - | TRBD2 | TRBV6-4 | CASSQLAGDIQYF | TGTGCCAGCAGTCAACTAGCGGGAGACATTCAGTACTTC
TRBJ1-2 | - | - | TRBV27 | CASSLRQADGYTF | TGTGCCAGCAGTTTAAGACAGGCGGACGGCTACACCTTC
TRBJ1-4 | - | TRBD1 | TRBV5-1 | CASSSLTGSGEKLFF | TGCGCCAGCAGCTCTTTGACAGGGTCGGGTGAAAAACTGTTTTTT
TRBJ2-7 | many | TRBD2 | TRBV5-4 | CASSLGEGITYEQYF | TGTGCCAGCAGCTTGGGGGAGGGGATTACCTACGAGCAGTACTTC
TRBJ2-1 | - | - | TRBV7-9 | CASSLEGLALTNEQFF | TGTGCCAGCAGCTTAGAAGGCCTAGCCCTCACGAATGAGCAGTTCTTC
TRBJ2-5 | - | TRBD2 | TRBV5-4 | CASSLILAGQETQYF | TGTGCCAGCAGCTTAATACTAGCGGGCCAAGAGACCCAGTACTTC
TRBJ1-1 | few | - | TRBV4-1 | CASSQQVHTEAFF | TGCGCCAGCAGCCAGCAGGTCCACACTGAAGCTTTCTTT
TRBJ1-5 | - | TRBD1 | TRBV5-1 | CASSLGQGSNQPQHF | TGCGCCAGCAGCTTGGGACAGGGAAGCAATCAGCCCCAGCATTTT
TRBJ2-7 | - | - | TRBV5-1 | CASSLDPDTSSYEQYF | TGCGCCAGCAGCTTGGATCCGGACACATCCTCCTACGAGCAGTACTTC
TRBJ2-7 | once | - | TRBV25-1 | CASSLDRTSYEQYF | TGTGCCAGCAGCCTTGACAGGACCTCCTACGAGCAGTACTTC
TRBJ2-1 | - | - | TRBV11-3 | CASSASSAYNEQFF | TGTGCCAGCAGCGCAAGCTCGGCCTACAATGAGCAGTTCTTC
TRBJ2-1 | - | - | TRBV30 | CAWDWGRGPGDEQFF | TGTGCCTGGGACTGGGGGAGGGGCCCAGGGGATGAGCAGTTCTTC
TRBJ2-2 | - | TRBD1 | TRBV5-1 | CASSAPQGAAGELFF | TGCGCCAGCAGCGCACCCCAGGGGGCAGCCGGGGAGCTGTTTTTT
TRBJ2-3 | - | - | TRBV7-8 | CASSLDWWGRGDTQYF | TGTGCCAGCAGCTTAGACTGGTGGGGTCGGGGGGATACGCAGTATTTT
TRBJ2-1 | - | - | TRBV5-1 | CASSFQGTDEQFF | TGCGCCAGCAGCTTCCAGGGTACGGATGAGCAGTTCTTC
TRBJ1-4 | - | TRBD1 | TRBV6-5 | CASSYNLDRGHEKLFF | TGTGCCAGCAGTTACAATCTAGACAGGGGGCATGAAAAACTGTTTTTT
TRBJ2-7 | - | TRBD1 | TRBV2 | CASNRAGGMNEQYF | TGTGCCAGCAATAGGGCAGGGGGCATGAACGAGCAGTACTTC
TRBJ2-1 | - | - | TRBV7-9 | CASSGPRGGSYNEQFF | TGTGCCAGCAGCGGGCCGAGGGGGGGAAGCTACAATGAGCAGTTCTTC
TRBJ1-6 | - | - | TRBV27 | CASSFGQGSRGSPLHF | TGTGCCAGCAGTTTTGGGCAGGGGAGTCGTGGTTCACCCCTCCACTTT
TRBJ1-2 | few | - | TRBV9 | CASSRGGLGYYGYTF | TGTGCCAGCAGCCGGGGGGGTTTAGGATACTATGGCTACACCTTC
TRBJ1-2 | - | TRBD1 | TRBV5-4 | CASSRDRGDDGYTF | TGTGCCAGCAGCCGGGACAGGGGGGATGATGGCTACACCTTC
TRBJ2-5 | - | - | TRBV29-1 | CSALVGVGETQYF | TGCAGCGCCCTCGTAGGGGTTGGAGAGACCCAGTACTTC
TRBJ2-1 | few | TRBD2 | TRBV4-1 | CASSQDRGWTSRNEQFF | TGCGCCAGCAGCCAAGATCGGGGGTGGACTAGTAGAAATGAGCAGTTCTTC
TRBJ2-7 | few | - | TRBV6-6 | CASSYSNQQGGYEQYF | TGTGCCAGCAGTTACTCGAACCAGCAGGGGGGCTACGAGCAGTACTTC
TRBJ1-2 | - | - | TRBV10-3 | CAISGVGLYGYTF | TGTGCCATCAGCGGGGTCGGCCTCTATGGCTACACCTTC
TRBJ2-7 | - | - | TRBV30 | CAWSVAGASEQYF | TGTGCCTGGAGTGTCGCGGGGGCGTCCGAGCAGTACTTC
TRBJ2-7 | - | - | TRBV19 | CASSIESGQTYEQYF | TGTGCCAGTAGTATAGAATCTGGACAGACCTACGAGCAGTACTTC
TRBJ2-1 | - | - | TRBV5-1 | CASSLEGGRVGGEQFF | TGCGCCAGCAGCTTGGAGGGGGGGAGGGTCGGCGGTGAGCAGTTCTTC
TRBJ2-3 | - | TRBD1 | TRBV5-1 | CASSRDRGSDTQYF | TGCGCCAGCAGCCGGGACAGGGGGTCAGATACGCAGTATTTT
TRBJ1-6 | - | - | TRBV14 | CASSQVGVGYSPLHF | TGTGCCAGCAGCCAGGTCGGGGTAGGATATTCACCCCTCCACTTT
TRBJ1-2 | - | TRBD1 | TRBV15 | CATSRDRGTDNYGYTF | TGTGCCACCAGCAGAGATCGGGGGACAGATAACTATGGCTACACCTTC
TRBJ1-5 | - | - | TRBV6-1 | CASTRRAQNQPQHF | TGTGCCAGCACCCGCAGGGCCCAAAATCAGCCCCAGCATTTT
TRBJ1-6 | - | TRBD1 | TRBV11-2 | CASSLTGGDNSPLHF | TGTGCCAGCAGCTTGACAGGGGGCGATAATTCACCCCTCCACTTT
TRBJ2-3 | - | - | TRBV4-1 | CASSHLKVGAGDTQYF | TGCGCCAGCAGCCACCTCAAAGTGGGGGCTGGAGATACGCAGTATTTT
TRBJ2-5 | - | TRBD2 | TRBV9 | CASSVGTSGSGYQETQYF | TGTGCCAGCAGCGTCGGGACTAGCGGGAGTGGGTACCAAGAGACCCAGTACTTC
TRBJ2-7 | - | - | TRBV18 | CASSPPASYEQYF | TGTGCCAGCTCACCACCAGCCTCCTACGAGCAGTACTTC
TRBJ1-6 | - | - | TRBV5-6 | CASSFGQGSSPLHF | TGTGCCAGCAGCTTTGGCCAGGGAAGTTCACCCCTCCACTTT
TRBJ2-1 | - | - | TRBV12-2 | CASRQFGQSGTEQFF | TGTGCAAGTCGCCAATTCGGACAGTCGGGCACTGAGCAGTTCTTC
TRBJ2-3 | - | TRBD1 | TRBV7-6 | CASSPRTGGSDTQYF | TGTGCCAGCAGCCCAAGGACAGGGGGCTCAGATACGCAGTATTTT
TRBJ1-2 | - | TRBD1 | TRBV5-6 | CASSLYDRAYGYTF | TGTGCCAGCAGCTTGTATGACAGGGCCTATGGCTACACCTTC
TRBJ2-4 | - | - | TRBV25-1 | CASSADIQYF | TGTGCCAGCAGCGCGGACATTCAGTACTTC
TRBJ2-1 | - | TRBD2 | TRBV5-1 | CASSLELAGSEQFF | TGCGCCAGCAGCTTGGAACTAGCGGGGAGTGAGCAGTTCTTC
TRBJ2-1 | - | TRBD2 | TRBV6-4 | CASRRLAGGPHEQFF | TGTGCCAGCAGGCGACTAGCGGGGGGGCCACATGAGCAGTTCTTC
TRBJ1-4 | - | - | TRBV13 | CASSFGGRVSEKLFF | TGTGCCAGCAGCTTCGGGGGGCGTGTGAGTGAAAAACTGTTTTTT
TRBJ1-2 | - | - | TRBV29-1 | CSVEDSPGVGYNYGYTF | TGCAGCGTTGAGGATAGCCCAGGGGTGGGGTATAACTATGGCTACACCTTC